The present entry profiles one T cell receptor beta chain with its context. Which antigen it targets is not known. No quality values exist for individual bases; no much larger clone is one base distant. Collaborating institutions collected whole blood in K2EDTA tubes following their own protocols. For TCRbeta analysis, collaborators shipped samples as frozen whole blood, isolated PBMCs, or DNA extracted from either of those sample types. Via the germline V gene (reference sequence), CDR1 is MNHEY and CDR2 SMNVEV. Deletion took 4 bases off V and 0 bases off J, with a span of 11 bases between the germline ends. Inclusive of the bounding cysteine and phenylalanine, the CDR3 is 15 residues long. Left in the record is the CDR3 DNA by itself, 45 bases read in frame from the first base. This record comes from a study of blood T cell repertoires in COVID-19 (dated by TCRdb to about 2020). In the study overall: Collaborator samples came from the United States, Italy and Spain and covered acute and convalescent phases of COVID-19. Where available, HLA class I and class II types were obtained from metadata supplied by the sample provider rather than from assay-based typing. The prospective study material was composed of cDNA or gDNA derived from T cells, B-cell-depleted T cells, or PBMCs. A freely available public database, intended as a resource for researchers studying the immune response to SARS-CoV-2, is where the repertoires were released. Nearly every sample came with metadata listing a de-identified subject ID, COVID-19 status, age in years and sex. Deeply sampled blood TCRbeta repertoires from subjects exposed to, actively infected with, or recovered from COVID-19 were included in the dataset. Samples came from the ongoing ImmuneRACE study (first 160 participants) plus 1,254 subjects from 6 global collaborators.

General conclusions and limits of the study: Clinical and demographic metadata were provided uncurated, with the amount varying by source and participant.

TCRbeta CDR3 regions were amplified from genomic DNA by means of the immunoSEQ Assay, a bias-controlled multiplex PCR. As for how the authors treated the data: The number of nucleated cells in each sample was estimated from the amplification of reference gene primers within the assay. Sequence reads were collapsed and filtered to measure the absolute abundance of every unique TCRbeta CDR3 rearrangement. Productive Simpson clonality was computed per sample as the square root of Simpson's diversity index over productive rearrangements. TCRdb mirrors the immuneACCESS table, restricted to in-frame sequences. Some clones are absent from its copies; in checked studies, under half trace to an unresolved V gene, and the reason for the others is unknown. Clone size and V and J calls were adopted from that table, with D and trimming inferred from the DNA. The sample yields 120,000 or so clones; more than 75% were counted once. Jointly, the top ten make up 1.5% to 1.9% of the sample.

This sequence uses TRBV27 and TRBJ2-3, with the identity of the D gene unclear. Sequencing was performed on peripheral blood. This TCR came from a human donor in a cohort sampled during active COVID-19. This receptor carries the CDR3 CASSSKATSTDTQYF. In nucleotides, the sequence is TGTGCCAGCAGTTCCAAAGCGACGAGCACAGATACGCAGTATTTT.